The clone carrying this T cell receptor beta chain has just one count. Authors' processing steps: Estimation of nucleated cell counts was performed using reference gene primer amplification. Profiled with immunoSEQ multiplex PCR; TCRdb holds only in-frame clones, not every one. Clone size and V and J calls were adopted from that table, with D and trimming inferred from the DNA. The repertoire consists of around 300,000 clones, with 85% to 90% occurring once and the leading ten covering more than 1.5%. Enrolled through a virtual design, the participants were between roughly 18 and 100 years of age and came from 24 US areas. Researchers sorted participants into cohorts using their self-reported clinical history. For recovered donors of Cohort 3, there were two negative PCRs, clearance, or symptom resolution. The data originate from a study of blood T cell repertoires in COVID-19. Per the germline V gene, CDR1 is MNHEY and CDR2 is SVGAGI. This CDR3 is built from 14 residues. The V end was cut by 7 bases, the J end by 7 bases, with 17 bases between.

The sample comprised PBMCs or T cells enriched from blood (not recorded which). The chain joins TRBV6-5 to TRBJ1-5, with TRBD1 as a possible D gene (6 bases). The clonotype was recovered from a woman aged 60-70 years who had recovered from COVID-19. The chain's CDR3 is CASTTGTINQPQHF. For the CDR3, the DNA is TGTGCCAGCACCACCGGGACAATTAACCAGCCCCAGCATTTT.